This entry lists 4 T cell receptor beta chains sequenced from one sample in a study of technical replicates of blood from a handful of donors. The protocol was immunoSEQ multiplex PCR, while the TCRdb copy is restricted to in-frame clones and leaves out a portion. Among tens of thousands of clones listed, 95% were seen once. Material: T cells isolated from PBMCs. The receptor set was obtained from a human donor in good health.

V is TRBV2 and J is TRBJ1-5, with D uncertain. Germline V CDR1 and CDR2: SNHLY, FYNNEI. Trimming removed 2 bases at V and 1 base at J, with 9 bases between. This CDR3 contains 15 residues. The CDR3 is CASSEFSGSNQPQHF. The CDR3 nucleotides read TGTGCCAGCAGTGAATTCTCGGGGAGCAATCAGCCCCAGCATTTT.

This chain joins TRBV27 and TRBJ2-7; D gene ambiguous. Germline CDR1 and CDR2: MNHEY and SMNVEV (reference sequence). The V gene lost 4 bases and the J gene lost 5 bases, with 12 bases spanning the gap. The CDR3 contains 13 residues. As DNA, the CDR3 is TGTGCCAGCAGTTATCGGGTTTACAACGAGCAGTACTTC. Translating gives CASSYRVYNEQYF.

The chain carries TRBV21-1 and TRBJ2-1; the tabulated D call, TRBD2, remains unverified against the DNA. TRBV21-1 is flagged as a pseudogene. The CDR3 extends over 20 amino acids. CDR3 DNA: TGTGCCAGCAGCAAAGACCTGCGAGACAGAAGGGCGGGAGGGCCATATGAGCAGTTCTTC. Translation gives CASSKDLRDRRAGGPYEQFF.

The chain combines TRBV19 with TRBJ2-1; TRBD1 aligns across 8 bases. Unmatched junction bases numbered 4, after V lost 7 bases and J lost 2 bases. Germline V CDR1 and CDR2: LNHDA, SQIVND (reference sequence). The CDR3 loop spans 14 amino acids. This chain's CDR3 is CASMGGQAYNEQFF. CDR3 coding DNA: TGTGCCAGTATGGGGGGACAGGCCTACAATGAGCAGTTCTTC.